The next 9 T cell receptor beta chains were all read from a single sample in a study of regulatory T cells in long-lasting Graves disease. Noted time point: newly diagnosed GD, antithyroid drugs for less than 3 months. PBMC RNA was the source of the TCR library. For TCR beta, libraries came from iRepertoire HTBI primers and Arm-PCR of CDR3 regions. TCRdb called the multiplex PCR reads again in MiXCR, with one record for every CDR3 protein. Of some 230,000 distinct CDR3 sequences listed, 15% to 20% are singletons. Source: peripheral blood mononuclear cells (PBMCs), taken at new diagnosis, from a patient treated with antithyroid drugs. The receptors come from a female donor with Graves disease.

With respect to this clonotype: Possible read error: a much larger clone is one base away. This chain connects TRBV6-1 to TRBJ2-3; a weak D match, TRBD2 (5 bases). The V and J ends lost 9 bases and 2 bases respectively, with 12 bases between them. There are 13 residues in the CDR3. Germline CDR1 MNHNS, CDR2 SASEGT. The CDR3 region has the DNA TGTGCCAGTGCTAGCTACCCCACAGATACGCAGTATTTT. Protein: CASASYPTDTQYF.

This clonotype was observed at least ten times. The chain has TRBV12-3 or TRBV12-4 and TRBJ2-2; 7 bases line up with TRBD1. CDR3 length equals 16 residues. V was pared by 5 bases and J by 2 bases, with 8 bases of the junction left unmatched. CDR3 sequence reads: CASSPDRQGNTGELFF. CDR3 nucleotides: TGTGCCAGCAGTCCCGACCGACAGGGTAACACCGGGGAGCTGTTTTTT.

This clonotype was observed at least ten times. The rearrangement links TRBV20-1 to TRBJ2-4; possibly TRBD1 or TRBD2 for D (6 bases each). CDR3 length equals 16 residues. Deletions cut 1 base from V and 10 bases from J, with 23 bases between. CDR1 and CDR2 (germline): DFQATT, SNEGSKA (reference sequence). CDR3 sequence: CSARAGHSPPRGIQYF. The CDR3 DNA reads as TGCAGTGCTAGAGCGGGACACTCACCTCCCCGGGGGATTCAGTACTTC.

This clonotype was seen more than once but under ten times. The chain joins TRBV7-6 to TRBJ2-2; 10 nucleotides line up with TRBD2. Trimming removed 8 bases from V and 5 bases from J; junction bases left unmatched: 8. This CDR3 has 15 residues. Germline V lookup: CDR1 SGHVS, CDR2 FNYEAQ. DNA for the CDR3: TGTGCCAGCGGGCTAGCGGGAGTAGGTACCGGGGAGCTGTTTTTT. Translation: CASGLAGVGTGELFF.

CDR3 DNA: TGTGCCAGCAGCTCGAGGTGGGGCGCGAACACTGAAGCTTTCTTT. This codes for CASSSRWGANTEAFF. The V call is TRBV3-1, the J call TRBJ1-1; maybe TRBD1 (5 bases). The CDR3 is made up of 15 amino acids. The V end was cut by 5 bases, the J end by 1 base, with 14 bases between. CDR1 and CDR2 from the germline V gene are LGHDT and YNNKEL (reference sequence).

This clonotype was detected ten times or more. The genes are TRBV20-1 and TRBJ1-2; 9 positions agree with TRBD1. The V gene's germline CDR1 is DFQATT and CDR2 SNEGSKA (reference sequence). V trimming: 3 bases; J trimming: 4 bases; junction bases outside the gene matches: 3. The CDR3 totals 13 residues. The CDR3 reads CSARTGGSYGYTF. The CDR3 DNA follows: TGCAGTGCTAGGACAGGGGGAAGCTATGGCTACACCTTC.

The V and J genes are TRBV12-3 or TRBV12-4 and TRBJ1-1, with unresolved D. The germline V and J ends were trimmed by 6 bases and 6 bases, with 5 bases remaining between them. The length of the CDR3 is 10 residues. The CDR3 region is CASSRAEAFF. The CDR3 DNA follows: TGTGCCAGCAGCCGGGCTGAAGCTTTCTTT.

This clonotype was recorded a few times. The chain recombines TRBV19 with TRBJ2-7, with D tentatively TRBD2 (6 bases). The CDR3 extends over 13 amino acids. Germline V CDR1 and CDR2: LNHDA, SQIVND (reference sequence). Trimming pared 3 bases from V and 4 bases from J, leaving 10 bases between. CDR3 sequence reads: CASSIDGSYEQYF. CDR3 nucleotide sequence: TGTGCCAGTAGTATTGACGGGAGTTACGAGCAGTACTTC.

CDR3 region: CASSLSPSGMINEQFF. The CDR3 coding sequence is TGTGCCAGCAGCTTATCTCCTAGCGGGATGATCAATGAGCAGTTCTTC. This chain joins TRBV7-6 and TRBJ2-1; 9 bases are shared with TRBD2. This CDR3 spans 16 amino acids. V was clipped by 2 bases and J by 6 bases; unmatched bases: 8. Germline V gene lookup returns CDR1 SGHVS and CDR2 FNYEAQ.